The clone carrying this TCR beta chain has just a few counts. The PCR made use of 60 Vbeta and 13 Jbeta primers. Method: immunoSEQ multiplex PCR; TCRdb's copy keeps in-frame clones and lacks some. The data show 140,000 to 150,000 clones, roughly 77% seen once. The V and J ends lost 4 bases and 3 bases, in that order; junction bases with no gene match: 6. CDR3 length: 15 residues. The germline V gene encodes CDR1 SGHAT and CDR2 FQNNGV. The record originates from a study of cytomegalovirus exposure and HLA in healthy donors. Study-wide background: The Caucasian-associated ancestry cluster contained approximately 81% of the 398 genotyped donors.

Sequenced material: PBMCs. The receptor was derived from a male donor in good health and CMV-seronegative. The V call is TRBV11-2, the J call TRBJ2-3; 8 positions match TRBD2. This CDR3 is CASSWAGTSTDTQYF. CDR3 sequence (DNA): TGTGCCAGCAGCTGGGCCGGGACTAGTACAGATACGCAGTATTTT. Filled out from reference TRBV11-2 and TRBJ2-3, the complete variable domain reads EAGVAQSPRYKIIEKRQSVAFWCNPISGHATLYWYQQILGQGPKLLIQFQNNGVVDDSQLPKDRFSAERLKGVDSTLKIQPAKLEDSAVYLCASSWAGTSTDTQYFGPGTRLTVL.